Each of the 27 T cell receptor beta chains below was sequenced from the same sample in a study of T cells after yellow fever vaccination. TCRdb re-called the 5' RACE reads with MiXCR, one entry per CDR3 protein. The sample carries roughly 63,000 distinct CDR3 sequences, 6.5% to 9% recorded once. The specimen was CD8+ T cells sorted from PBMCs, collected 15 days after the yellow fever booster vaccination. These receptors all stem from a man aged 25 to 40 who received the YFV17D yellow fever vaccine.

This clonotype came up many times. CDR3 region: CASLERDSYNEQFF. The CDR3, as DNA: TGTGCCAGCCTTGAACGGGACTCCTACAATGAGCAGTTCTTC. The chain combines TRBV2 with TRBJ2-1, with D possibly matching TRBD2 (5 bases). The germline gives CDR1 SNHLY, CDR2 FYNNEI. CDR3 size: 14 residues. The V gene lost 8 bases and the J gene lost 0 bases, with 11 bases spanning the gap. The full variable domain, rest sourced from reference TRBV2 and TRBJ2-1, is EPEVTQTPSHQVTQMGQEVILRCVPISNHLYFYWYRQILGQKVEFLVSFYNNEISEKSEIFDDQFSVERPDGSNFTLKIRSTKLEDSAMYFCASLERDSYNEQFFGPGTRLTVL.

Turning to this clonotype: Just one base apart from a much larger clone, this may be a read error. The V call is TRBV12-3 or TRBV12-4, the J call TRBJ1-1; no clear D. This CDR3 has 12 residues. The DNA for the CDR3 is TGTACCAGCAGTTTAAGTTTCACTGAAGCTTTCTTT. This gives the protein CTSSLSFTEAFF.

Ten or more counts support this clonotype. The chain is built from TRBV20-1 and TRBJ2-3; 12 bases are shared with TRBD2. The CDR3 loop spans 15 amino acids. CDR1 is DFQATT and CDR2 is SNEGSKA in the germline V gene (reference sequence). The V segment lost 3 bases and the J segment 1 base; nucleotides outside the gene matches: 2. The CDR3 region is CSARRLAGGTDTQYF. The CDR3 DNA follows: TGCAGTGCTAGGCGACTAGCGGGGGGCACAGATACGCAGTATTTT.

This clonotype was counted ten times or more. The V gene is TRBV7-2, the J gene TRBJ2-5, with 11 bases that match TRBD2. V gave up 10 bases and J gave up 6 bases; unmatched junction bases: 7. CDR1 and CDR2 from the germline V gene are SGHTA and FQGNSA. The CDR3 covers 13 residues. Here the CDR3 DNA reads TGTGCCACCACTAGCGGGAGAATAAAGACCCAGTACTTC. Protein: CATTSGRIKTQYF.

In its sample, this clonotype was seen many times. This rearrangement joins TRBV7-2 to TRBJ2-7, with 11 bases lining up with TRBD2. V was clipped by 3 bases and J by 7 bases; unmatched bases: 5. CDR1 and CDR2 from the germline V gene are SGHTA and FQGNSA. CDR3 length equals 14 residues. The CDR3 here is CASSFTSGSEEQYF. CDR3 coding DNA: TGTGCCAGCAGCTTTACTAGCGGGAGTGAAGAGCAGTACTTC.

The sample holds a few counts of this clonotype. This chain uses TRBV19 with TRBJ1-2; 8 bases map to TRBD1. J gave up 5 bases and V 10 bases, and 6 bases lay outside the gene matches. CDR1 and CDR2 from the germline V gene are LNHDA and SQIVND (reference sequence). This CDR3 has 12 amino acids. CDR3 sequence (DNA): TGTGCCACATACAGGGGGGGGTATGGCTACACCTTC. This gives the protein CATYRGGYGYTF.

This clonotype was counted between two and nine times. The gene calls are TRBV11-2 and TRBJ2-3; D possibly corresponds to TRBD2 (7 bases). V gave up 3 bases and J gave up 2 bases, with 21 bases separating them. Germline V lookup: CDR1 SGHAT, CDR2 FQNNGV. This CDR3 has 18 residues. The CDR3 sequence: CASSLGPGAGAYTDTQYF. The CDR3 region has the DNA TGTGCCAGCAGCTTGGGACCGGGGGCGGGGGCCTACACAGATACGCAGTATTTT.

The table lists this clonotype with many counts. The genes are TRBV20-1 and TRBJ2-7, with 7 bases matching TRBD2. The CDR3 spans 14 residues. The ends lost 7 bases at V and 4 bases at J; junction bases unmatched: 13. Germline V CDR1 and CDR2: DFQATT, SNEGSKA (reference sequence). The CDR3 is CSGTPGDYLYEQYF. CDR3 sequence (DNA): TGCAGTGGTACACCGGGGGACTACCTTTACGAGCAGTACTTC.

Only a few counts were recorded for this clonotype. The chain couples TRBV6-2 or TRBV6-3 to TRBJ2-5; TRBD2 aligns across 9 bases. Germline assignment: CDR1 MNHEY and CDR2 SVGEGT. Trimming removed 2 bases from V and 5 bases from J; junction bases left unmatched: 6. The CDR3 loop spans 15 amino acids. The CDR3 region is CASSYLVAGAETQYF. Here the CDR3 DNA reads TGTGCCAGCAGTTACCTGGTAGCGGGAGCGGAGACCCAGTACTTC.

This clonotype was observed many times. The V gene is TRBV21-1, the J gene TRBJ2-5; the table assigns TRBD2, which was not confirmed against the DNA. TRBV21-1 is a listed pseudogene. This CDR3 is 15 amino acids long. The CDR3 spells CASSGLAGDQETQYF. CDR3 bases: TGTGCCAGCAGTGGGCTAGCGGGAGACCAAGAGACCCAGTACTTC.

This clonotype was recorded many times. The V gene is TRBV6-2 or TRBV6-3, the J gene TRBJ2-1; tentatively, D is TRBD2 (5 bases). This CDR3 is 12 amino acids long. Germline-derived CDR1 and CDR2 are MNHEY and SVGEGT. The ends were cut back, 5 bases at V and 10 bases at J, with 12 bases in the middle. CDR3 sequence: CASSREDWEQFF. The DNA of the CDR3 is TGTGCCAGCAGTCGTGAGGACTGGGAGCAGTTCTTC.

As to this clonotype: This clone may be a read error of a much larger clone one base away. The chain recombines TRBV7-9 with TRBJ2-1; perhaps D is TRBD1 or TRBD2 (6 bases each). CDR1 is SEHNR and CDR2 is FQNEAQ in the germline V gene (reference sequence). V dropped 5 bases and J dropped 6 bases, with 14 bases sitting between them. The CDR3 has 14 amino acids. CDR3 DNA sequence: TGTGCCAGCAGCACAACACAGGGAGGCAATGAGCAGTTCTTC. Amino acid sequence: CASSTTQGGNEQFF.

This clonotype appeared a few times. The genes are TRBV29-1 and TRBJ2-1; 9 bases match TRBD2. This CDR3 has 14 amino acids. Germline-derived CDR1 and CDR2 are SQVTM and ANQGSEA. With V trimmed by 5 bases and J by 4 bases, 6 bases remained unmatched. Here the CDR3 DNA reads TGCAGCGTTATTAGCGGGAGACTATACAATGAGCAGTTCTTC. Translation gives CSVISGRLYNEQFF.

This clonotype showed up many times. The rearrangement uses TRBV4-3 and TRBJ2-7, with 11 nucleotides matching TRBD1. The CDR3 contains 16 residues. J was trimmed by 2 bases and V by 3 bases; bases with no gene match: 6. Germline CDR1 LGHNA, CDR2 YSLEER. The CDR3 DNA reads as TGCGCCAGCAGCCACTCCGGGACAGGGGGGACCTACGAGCAGTACTTC. Its translation: CASSHSGTGGTYEQYF.

This clonotype was seen repeatedly, ten times or more. Written as DNA, the CDR3 is TGTGCCAGCAGGGGACTTTTATCCTACGAGCAGTACTTC. Translating gives CASRGLLSYEQYF. This chain connects TRBV2 to TRBJ2-7; perhaps TRBD2 as D (6 bases). Trimming stripped 6 bases from V and 1 base from J, with 10 bases between. The V gene's germline CDR1 is SNHLY and CDR2 FYNNEI. CDR3 length: 13 residues.

This clonotype was seen repeatedly, ten times or more. The chain uses TRBV29-1 and TRBJ2-1, with D unclear. V was clipped by 6 bases and J by 0 bases, with 9 bases between them. This CDR3 comprises 13 residues. CDR1 is SQVTM, CDR2 ANQGSEA, per germline. The chain's CDR3 is CSVLLGSYNEQFF. In DNA, the CDR3 is TGCAGCGTACTACTTGGCTCCTACAATGAGCAGTTCTTC.

The chain recombines TRBV4-1 with TRBJ2-3; 7 bases match TRBD1. The CDR3 length is 17 residues. The V gene's germline CDR1 is MGHRA and CDR2 YSYEKL. V dropped 1 base and J dropped 3; count of bases not matched to a gene: 10. DNA for the CDR3: TGCGCCAGCAGCCAAGCTCGGACAGGTTTAACGACAGATACGCAGTATTTT. Encoded protein: CASSQARTGLTTDTQYF.

At least ten counts were recorded for this clonotype. The genes are TRBV7-3 and TRBJ1-1; D gene unclear. Germline CDR1 is SGHTA and CDR2 is FQGTGA. The germline V and J ends were trimmed by 2 bases and 4 bases, with 17 bases remaining between them. The CDR3 is made up of 16 amino acids. CDR3 amino acids: CASSLYFVRQSTEAFF. CDR3 DNA: TGTGCCAGCAGCTTATACTTTGTGCGCCAGAGCACTGAAGCTTTCTTT.

This clonotype was found many times. The chain recombines TRBV7-2 with TRBJ2-7; D is possibly TRBD1 or TRBD2 (6 bases each). This CDR3 is 21 amino acids long. V was pared by 0 bases and J by 3 bases, with 30 bases between. Germline assignment: CDR1 SGHTA and CDR2 FQGNSA. The DNA of the CDR3 is TGTGCCAGCAGCTTAGCGCCGGTAACAGGGTGGTCGCGGGGCCTAGACTACGAGCAGTACTTC. Encoded protein: CASSLAPVTGWSRGLDYEQYF.

This clonotype was detected a few times. V usage is TRBV7-9 and J usage is TRBJ2-4; D is undetermined. Per the germline V gene, CDR1 is SEHNR and CDR2 is FQNEAQ (reference sequence). CDR3 length: 14 amino acids. The V end lost 5 bases, the J end lost 3 bases, and 11 bases lay between the germline ends. Written as DNA, the CDR3 is TGTGCCAGCAGCCAGGAGTTAGGCAAAAACATTCAGTACTTC. It yields the protein CASSQELGKNIQYF.

This clonotype was seen many times. The chain uses TRBV27 and TRBJ2-1, with 9 bases identical to TRBD2. V trimming: 5 bases; J trimming: 4 bases; junction bases outside the gene matches: 9. This CDR3 comprises 16 residues. Germline V gives CDR1 MNHEY, CDR2 SMNVEV (reference sequence). The CDR3 sequence: CASSHSGSYGYNEQFF. The CDR3 nucleotides read TGTGCCAGCAGTCATAGCGGGAGTTACGGGTACAATGAGCAGTTCTTC.

This clonotype was seen a handful of times. The genes are TRBV27 and TRBJ2-7; D may be TRBD1 or TRBD2 (6 bases each). Germline assignment: CDR1 MNHEY and CDR2 SMNVEV (reference sequence). This CDR3 has 15 amino acids. V dropped 2 bases and J dropped 2 bases, with 13 bases sitting between them. The CDR3 is CASSLMSRGPYEQYF. The CDR3 region has the DNA TGTGCCAGCAGTTTAATGTCTCGGGGGCCCTACGAGCAGTACTTC.

This clonotype was recorded many times. The chain links TRBV7-3 to TRBJ2-5; D unclear. In germline, CDR1 is SGHTA, CDR2 FQGTGA. The CDR3 consists of 12 residues. The V and J ends lost 3 bases and 5 bases respectively, with 7 bases between them. DNA of the CDR3: TGTGCCAGCAGCTTGGATGGGGAGACCCAGTACTTC. It encodes CASSLDGETQYF.

Many counts were recorded for this clonotype. CDR3 nucleotides: TGTGCCAGCAGTTACCGCCCCGGACTAGTGGCCACAGATACGCAGTATTTT. Translated, it gives CASSYRPGLVATDTQYF. The chain carries TRBV6-5 and TRBJ2-3; 7 nucleotides align to TRBD2. Germline-derived CDR1 and CDR2 are MNHEY and SVGAGI. V shed 2 bases and J 2 bases; nucleotides not matched to a gene: 10. The length of the CDR3 is 17 residues.

This clonotype was recorded many times. The chain has TRBV5-1 and TRBJ2-3; TRBD1 aligns across 8 bases. CDR1 SGHRS and CDR2 YFSETQ come from the germline V gene. The CDR3 runs to 15 residues. V was pared by 2 bases and J by 6 bases, with 8 bases of the junction left unmatched. The CDR3 is CASSFDRGAVDTQYF. The CDR3 nucleotides read TGCGCCAGCAGCTTTGACAGGGGAGCTGTGGATACGCAGTATTTT.

This clonotype was picked up many times. This chain links TRBV20-1 with TRBJ2-5; D gene unclear. Trimming stripped 4 bases from V and 4 bases from J, with 22 bases between. CDR3 length: 16 residues. Germline V gene lookup returns CDR1 DFQATT and CDR2 SNEGSKA (reference sequence). The CDR3 is CSAMEMVATLGETQYF. The DNA of the CDR3 is TGCAGTGCTATGGAGATGGTAGCTACTCTAGGAGAGACCCAGTACTTC.

This clonotype came up many times. The gene calls are TRBV7-6 and TRBJ2-2; D uncertain. V lost 1 base, J lost 0 bases, and 6 bases lay in between. There are 15 residues in the CDR3. CDR1 is SGHVS and CDR2 is FNYEAQ in the germline V gene. The CDR3 DNA is TGTGCCAGCAGCTTAGGGACCGCGAACACCGGGGAGCTGTTTTTT. Translated, it gives CASSLGTANTGELFF.